The sequence of this T cell receptor (beta chain) was determined in a study of cytomegalovirus exposure and HLA in healthy donors. Findings of the study overall: Cytomegalovirus association was assigned to more than 150 TCR beta chains. Across all donors, roughly uniform sequencing depth was an assumption of the presence/absence analyses. Judged likely to be a sequencing artifact was a cluster of highly shared sequence variants.

It was with 60 Vbeta and 13 Jbeta primers that the PCR ran. Produced via immunoSEQ multiplex PCR; TCRdb's table is partial and in-frame only. The data show about 130,000 clones, 81% seen once. A remark on this clone: The antigen is not known.

Trimming removed 1 base from V and 1 base from J; junction bases left unmatched: 3. CDR1 and CDR2 (germline): KGHSH, LQKENI. This CDR3 contains 15 residues. The chain links TRBV18 to TRBJ2-5; 7 bases fit TRBD1. The clonotype was recovered from a woman aged 40 to 50 in good health and CMV-seropositive. The sample comprised PBMCs. This CDR3 reads CASSPLGTVQETQYF. In DNA form, the CDR3 reads TGTGCCAGCTCACCACTTGGGACAGTCCAAGAGACCCAGTACTTC.